The sequence of this T cell receptor beta chain was determined in a study of beta chain features in type 1 diabetes. General observations from the study: There was no resolution here of whether HLA type influences TCRB rearrangement. Patients with Type 1 diabetes showed moderately but significantly shorter TCRB CDR3s in all four CD4+ subsets.

The investigators reverse transcribed all of the isolated RNA, so they sequenced expressed TCRB transcripts. Data came from immunoSEQ multiplex PCR; TCRdb stores just in-frame clones and leaves some out. The sample includes more than 300,000 clones, roughly 15% of them seen just once. V dropped 6 bases and J dropped 3 bases, with 10 bases sitting between them. Germline CDR1 is GTSNPN and CDR2 is SVGIG (reference sequence). This CDR3 spans 12 amino acids. It was via CD45RO/CCR7/CD25/CD127/CD95/CD27 that CD4+ naive, central memory, regulatory and stem cell-like memory cells were sorted. This clone was counted between two and nine times. Its antigen is unknown.

This clonotype was sampled from a woman in her late teens or twenties in good health. The gene calls are TRBV30 and TRBJ2-3, with D possibly matching TRBD2 (6 bases). The sample consisted of naive CD4+ T cells from blood. The CDR3 sequence: CACQGLTDTQYF. Written as DNA, the CDR3 is TGTGCCTGTCAGGGACTGACAGATACGCAGTATTTT.